The present TCR beta chain was sequenced within a study of blood T cell repertoires in COVID-19. Germline values: CDR1 SGHRS, CDR2 YFSETQ. The CDR3 consists of 15 residues. Trimming took off 2 bases at V and 0 bases at J, with 11 bases between the two ends. The table came from immunoSEQ multiplex PCR; TCRdb's copy has only in-frame clones and leaves some out. In the table there are a few hundred thousand clones, 90% of which are singletons. This chain uses TRBV5-1 with TRBJ1-2, with D possibly being TRBD1 (6 bases). This receptor was taken from a man younger than 40 who had been exposed to COVID-19. The sequenced sample was PBMCs or T cells enriched from blood (not recorded which). The CDR3 loop is CASSFNPGANYGYTF. CDR3 bases: TGCGCCAGCAGCTTCAACCCAGGGGCTAACTATGGCTACACCTTC.